This T cell receptor (beta chain) was sequenced in a study of graft-versus-host responses after intestinal transplantation (dated by TCRdb to the early 2020s). The study in broad terms: Multivisceral, liver-intestinal, or isolated intestinal transplants were received by the recipients. Every recipient was given anti-thymocyte globulin induction, then maintenance tacrolimus and steroids for roughly 3 years. Samples from a few later patients were sequenced in-house on an Illumina MiSeq with MiXCR processing rather than by the commercial service. Bulk TCR-beta CDR3 sequencing was used to track graft-versus-host and host-versus-graft alloreactive T cell clones in the graft, circulation and bone marrow after intestinal transplantation. Donor T cell macrochimerism was defined as a peak of at least 4% donor T cells among recipient peripheral blood mononuclear cells. To identify alloreactive clones, pre-transplant mixed lymphocyte reaction products were sequenced and then compared with unstimulated pre-transplant donor and recipient T cells. The cohort enrolled about two dozen intestinal transplant recipients including one retransplant, and a few patients lacking pretransplant specimens were excluded. Overall results and qualifications from the work: GvH clones were detected in recipient bone marrow, and some of these GvH clones were observed earlier in ileal mucosa or blood, consistent with an intestinal mucosal origin. Early after transplant, peak levels of circulating GvH clones were found to be associated with declines in HvG clones. In the allografts of patients with donor T cell macrochimerism, GvH to HvG T cell clonal ratios were high. The relatively low number and heterogeneity of intestinal transplant patients limited the conclusions.

About this clone itself: Its binding antigen is unknown. Base qualities are not recorded, but no much larger clone differs from it by a single base.

The library was obtained by the immunoSEQ multiplex PCR assay. For most patients, genomic DNA was isolated with the Qiagen DNeasy Blood and Tissue Kit and shipped frozen to Adaptive Biotechnologies for TCR sequencing. For most patients, genomic DNA was subjected to high-throughput TCR-beta CDR3 sequencing by Adaptive Biotechnologies. Per the source publication's procedure: TCR sequencing data were retrieved from Adaptive's ImmunoSEQ software for 15 to 20 patients, whereas a few other patients were processed with MiXCR and VDJtools. To correct CD4 versus CD8 sorting errors, sequences present in both subsets at a frequency ratio below 5:1 were removed. CDR3 nucleotide sequences shared between donor and recipient were removed because the origin of such sequences could not be assigned. At least 2-fold expansion over unstimulated cells and a minimum CFSE-low frequency of 0.002% (template counts) or 0.001% (read counts) were required for clones to be classified as alloreactive. A clone was considered mappable if detected in the sequenced pre-transplant spleen, lymph node, or MLR CFSE-low populations of the donor or recipient. Cumulative frequency of alloreactive clones was calculated as a percentage of all sequences weighted by copy number. Held by TCRdb, this immuneACCESS table contains in-frame sequences only and omits some clones. Under half of the omission traces to an unresolved V gene where checked; the cause of the rest is unknown. V and J calls and clone size are copied from that table; D and trimming were computed from the DNA. Recorded for this sample are tens of thousands of clones; approximately 95% of them occurred a single time. The ten biggest clones cover about 1% of the sample.

This specimen's time point label, interpreted: cells obtained before transplantation from donor or recipient. CD3+CD4+ and CD3+CD8+ populations were FACS-sorted from unstimulated pre-transplant donor and recipient cells taken from spleen or lymph nodes. According to the germline V gene, CDR1 reads SGHAT and CDR2 reads FQNNGV. Trimming removed 5 bases from V and 3 bases from J; the gene matches leave 7 bases unexplained. The cysteine opens and the phenylalanine closes a CDR3 of 15 amino acids. The DNA shown is the 45-base CDR3, in frame from base 1. This clonotype originated in a human donor who was the organ donor for an intestinal transplant. The sequences come from unstimulated CD8+ T cells sorted from spleen or lymph node cells, collected before transplant. Recombination joined TRBV11-2 with TRBJ1-1; the central 9 bases match TRBD1. The base sequence is TGTGCCAGCAGCGCGGGGACAGGGTGGCACACTGAAGCTTTCTTT. This is translated as CASSAGTGWHTEAFF.